This TCR beta chain was sequenced during a study of blood T cells in healthy people across ages. It was with a sample-barcoded 5' primer and a J-beta primer mix that a second PCR of roughly 7 to 12 cycles was run. From the 5' RACE reads, TCRdb called clonotypes with MiXCR, one entry per CDR3 protein. The table includes approximately 850,000 distinct CDR3 sequences, about 62% detected once. This CDR3 is 14 amino acids long. Germline V gene lookup returns CDR1 MNHNS and CDR2 SASEGT. V lost 5 bases, J lost 6 bases, and 6 bases stayed unmatched. This clonotype showed up just once. The donors, healthy Caucasians from Russia, were aged about 6 to 100. Each sample yielded at least 6 million isolated PBMCs.

The chain couples TRBV6-1 to TRBJ2-1; 8 bases are shared with TRBD2. This TCR was sampled from a man in his thirties or forties in good health. Sequencing was carried out using blood. In DNA form, the CDR3 reads TGTGCCAGCAGTCACGGACTAGCAGTCAATGAGCAGTTCTTC. It yields the protein CASSHGLAVNEQFF.